This T cell receptor (beta chain) was retrieved from a study of T cells in Graves' hyperthyroidism and ophthalmopathy. Study context: Peripheral blood was secured at the point of initial diagnosis, before any treatment.

Amplification yielded TCR beta CDR3 regions, with RNA transcripts as the source. The primer set for the first-round RT-PCR of the TCR CDR3 was HTBI. Each CDR3 protein gets one entry after TCRdb re-called the multiplex PCR reads with MiXCR. Among a few hundred thousand distinct CDR3 sequences listed, around 14% were seen once. In germline, CDR1 is SGHAT, CDR2 FQNNGV. Trimming took 5 bases from V and 2 from J, leaving 21 bases between them. The CDR3 loop spans 17 amino acids. This sequence was found in a woman between 25 and 40 years old with Graves' hyperthyroidism that later progressed to Graves' ophthalmopathy. The chain couples TRBV11-2 to TRBJ2-5; either TRBD1 or TRBD2 may fit D (5 bases each). The sample comprised blood. The CDR3 here is CASSTTWSGLVQETQYF. The CDR3 nucleotides read TGTGCCAGCAGCACAACCTGGTCGGGGCTAGTGCAAGAGACCCAGTACTTC.